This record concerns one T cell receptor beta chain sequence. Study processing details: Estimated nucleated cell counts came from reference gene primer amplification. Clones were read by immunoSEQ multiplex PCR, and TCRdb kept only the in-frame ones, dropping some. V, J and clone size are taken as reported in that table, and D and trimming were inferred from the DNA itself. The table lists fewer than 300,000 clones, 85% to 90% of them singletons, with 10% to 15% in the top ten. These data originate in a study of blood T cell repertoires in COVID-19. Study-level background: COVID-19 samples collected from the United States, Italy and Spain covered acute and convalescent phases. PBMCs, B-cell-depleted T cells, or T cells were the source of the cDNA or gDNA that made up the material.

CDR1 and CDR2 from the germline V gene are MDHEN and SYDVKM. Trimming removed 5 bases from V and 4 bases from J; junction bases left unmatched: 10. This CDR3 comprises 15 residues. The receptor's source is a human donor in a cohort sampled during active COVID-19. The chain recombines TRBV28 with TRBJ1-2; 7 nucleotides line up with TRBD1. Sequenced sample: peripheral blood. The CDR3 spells CASSAQGVARYGYTF. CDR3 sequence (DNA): TGTGCCAGCAGTGCCCAGGGGGTGGCTCGCTATGGCTACACCTTC.